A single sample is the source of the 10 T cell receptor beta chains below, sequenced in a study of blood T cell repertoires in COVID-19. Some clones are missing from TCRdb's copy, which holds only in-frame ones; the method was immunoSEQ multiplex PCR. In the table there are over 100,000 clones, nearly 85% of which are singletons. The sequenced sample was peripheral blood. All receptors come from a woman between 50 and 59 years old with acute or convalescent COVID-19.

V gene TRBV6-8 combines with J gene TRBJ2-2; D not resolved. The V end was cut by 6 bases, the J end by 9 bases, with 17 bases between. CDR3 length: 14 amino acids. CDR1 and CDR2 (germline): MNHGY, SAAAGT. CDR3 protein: CASRSRRRIRELFF. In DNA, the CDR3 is TGTGCCAGCAGATCTCGTAGGAGAATTAGGGAGCTGTTTTTT.

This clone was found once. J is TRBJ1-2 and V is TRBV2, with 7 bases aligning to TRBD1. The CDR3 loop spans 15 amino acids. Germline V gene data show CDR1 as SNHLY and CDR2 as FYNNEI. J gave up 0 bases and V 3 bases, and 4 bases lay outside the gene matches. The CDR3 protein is CASSDGGTANYGYTF. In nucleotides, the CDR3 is TGTGCCAGCAGTGACGGCGGGACAGCTAACTATGGCTACACCTTC.

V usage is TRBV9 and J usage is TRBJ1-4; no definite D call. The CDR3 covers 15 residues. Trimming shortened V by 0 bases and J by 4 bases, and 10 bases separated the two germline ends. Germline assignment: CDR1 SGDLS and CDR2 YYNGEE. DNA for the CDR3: TGTGCCAGCAGCGTAGGCGGGGAAATTAATGAAAAACTGTTTTTT. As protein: CASSVGGEINEKLFF.

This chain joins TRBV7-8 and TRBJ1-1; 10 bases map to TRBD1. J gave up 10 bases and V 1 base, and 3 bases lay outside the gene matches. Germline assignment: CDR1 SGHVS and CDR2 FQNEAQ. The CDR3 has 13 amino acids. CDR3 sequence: CASSLGQGARAFF. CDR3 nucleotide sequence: TGTGCCAGCAGCTTAGGACAGGGGGCTCGAGCTTTCTTT.

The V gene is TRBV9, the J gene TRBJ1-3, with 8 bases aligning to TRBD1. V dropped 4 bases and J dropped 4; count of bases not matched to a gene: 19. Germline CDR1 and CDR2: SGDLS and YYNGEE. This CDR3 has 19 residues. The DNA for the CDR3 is TGTGCCAGCAGCAAAGGACCGGGACAGGCCCTCCTAGGGGGAAACACCATATATTTT. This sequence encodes CASSKGPGQALLGGNTIYF.

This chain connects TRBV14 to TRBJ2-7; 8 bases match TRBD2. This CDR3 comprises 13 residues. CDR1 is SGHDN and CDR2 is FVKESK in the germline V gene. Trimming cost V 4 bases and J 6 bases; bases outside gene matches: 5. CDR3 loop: CASSPGRVAEQYF. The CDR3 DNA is TGTGCCAGCAGCCCCGGGAGGGTAGCCGAGCAGTACTTC. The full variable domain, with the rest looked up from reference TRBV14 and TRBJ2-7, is EAGVTQFPSHSVIEKGQTVTLRCDPISGHDNLYWYRRVMGKEIKFLLHFVKESKQDESGMPNNRFLAERTGGTYSTLKVQPAELEDSGVYFCASSPGRVAEQYFGPGTRLTVT.

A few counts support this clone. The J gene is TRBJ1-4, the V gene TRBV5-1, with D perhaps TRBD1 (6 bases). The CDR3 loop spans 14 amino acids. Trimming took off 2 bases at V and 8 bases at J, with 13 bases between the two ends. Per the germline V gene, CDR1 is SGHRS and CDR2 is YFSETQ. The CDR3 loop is CASSLEQGGEKLFF. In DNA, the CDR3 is TGCGCCAGCAGCTTAGAACAGGGTGGCGAAAAACTGTTTTTT.

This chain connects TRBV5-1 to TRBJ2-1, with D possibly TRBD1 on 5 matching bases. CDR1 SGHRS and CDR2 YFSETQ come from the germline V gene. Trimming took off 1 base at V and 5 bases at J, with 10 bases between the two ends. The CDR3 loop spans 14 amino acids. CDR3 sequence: CASSLLDSNNEQFF. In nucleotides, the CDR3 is TGCGCCAGCAGCTTGCTTGACAGTAACAATGAGCAGTTCTTC.

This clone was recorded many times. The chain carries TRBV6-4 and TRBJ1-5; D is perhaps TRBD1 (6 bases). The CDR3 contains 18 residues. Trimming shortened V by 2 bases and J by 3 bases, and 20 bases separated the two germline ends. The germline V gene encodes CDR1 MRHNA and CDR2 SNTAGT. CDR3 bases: TGTGCCAGCAGTGACACAACTTGGTCACAGGGCGACAATCAGCCCCAGCATTTT. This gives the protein CASSDTTWSQGDNQPQHF.

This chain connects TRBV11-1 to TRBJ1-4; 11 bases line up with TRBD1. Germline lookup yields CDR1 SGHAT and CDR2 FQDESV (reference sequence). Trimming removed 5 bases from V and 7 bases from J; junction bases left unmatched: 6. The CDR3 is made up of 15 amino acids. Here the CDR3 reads CASSAQGTGGEKLFF. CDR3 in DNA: TGTGCCAGCAGCGCCCAAGGGACAGGGGGTGAAAAACTGTTTTTT.